Detailed here is one T cell receptor beta chain. As yet, its antigen is unknown. These data originate in a study of T cells in Graves' hyperthyroidism and ophthalmopathy. Authors of the study amplified TCR beta CDR3 regions from RNA transcripts. The TCR CDR3 was amplified in a first-round RT-PCR using the HTBI primer set. TCRdb recomputed calls from the multiplex PCR reads with MiXCR, one row per CDR3 protein. The sample holds roughly 98,000 distinct CDR3 sequences, approximately 40% seen once. General study points: Most clonotypes that expanded in the thyroid above 0.001 also showed up in blood.

Sequenced: peripheral blood or thyroid tissue (not recorded which). The clonotype comes from a woman aged 30 to 39 with Graves' hyperthyroidism.

CDR3 in amino acids: CATSSLGQTSGEKLFF. As DNA, the CDR3 is TGTGCCACCAGCAGCTTGGGCCAGACCTCTGGTGAAAAACTGTTTTTT. The chain links TRBV15 to TRBJ1-4; no clear D. This CDR3 comprises 16 residues. The V and J ends lost 3 bases and 7 bases respectively, with 18 bases between them. The germline CDR1 and CDR2 sequences are LNHNV and YYDKDF (reference sequence).